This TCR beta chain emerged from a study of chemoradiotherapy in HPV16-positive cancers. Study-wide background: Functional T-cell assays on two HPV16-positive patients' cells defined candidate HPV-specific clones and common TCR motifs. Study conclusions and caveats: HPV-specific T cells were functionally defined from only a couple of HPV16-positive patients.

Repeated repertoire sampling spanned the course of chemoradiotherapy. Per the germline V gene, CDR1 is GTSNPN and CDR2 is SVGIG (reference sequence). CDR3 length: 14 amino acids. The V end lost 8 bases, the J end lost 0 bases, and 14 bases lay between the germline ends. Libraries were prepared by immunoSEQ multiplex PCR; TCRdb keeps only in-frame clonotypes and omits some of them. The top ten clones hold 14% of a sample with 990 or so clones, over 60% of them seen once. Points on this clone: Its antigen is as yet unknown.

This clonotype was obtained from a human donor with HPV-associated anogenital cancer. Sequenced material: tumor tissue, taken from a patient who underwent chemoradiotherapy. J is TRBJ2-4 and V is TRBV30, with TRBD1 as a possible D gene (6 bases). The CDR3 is CAGDKTEAKNIQYF. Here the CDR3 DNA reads TGTGCCGGGGACAAGACAGAAGCCAAAAACATTCAGTACTTC.